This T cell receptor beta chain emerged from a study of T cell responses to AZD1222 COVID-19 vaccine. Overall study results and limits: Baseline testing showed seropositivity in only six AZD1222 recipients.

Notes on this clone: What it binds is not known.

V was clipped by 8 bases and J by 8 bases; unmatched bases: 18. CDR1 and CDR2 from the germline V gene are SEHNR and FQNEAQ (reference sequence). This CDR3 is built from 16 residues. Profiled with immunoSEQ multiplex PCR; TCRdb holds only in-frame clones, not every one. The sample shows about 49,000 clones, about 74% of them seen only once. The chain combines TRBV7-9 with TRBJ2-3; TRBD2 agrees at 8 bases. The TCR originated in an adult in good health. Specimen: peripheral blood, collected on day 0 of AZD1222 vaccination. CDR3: CASGSLLRGVVSTQYF. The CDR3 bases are TGTGCCAGCGGGTCTCTCTTGCGGGGGGTGGTGAGTACGCAGTATTTT.